These 9 T cell receptor beta chains were all obtained from the same sample, sequenced in a study of T cell changes during pregnancy in multiple sclerosis. TCRdb's copy holds only in-frame clones and misses some; the assay was immunoSEQ multiplex PCR. This table holds around 45,000 clones, roughly nine tenths found once. The input for sequencing was CD8+ T cells from peripheral blood mononuclear cells, taken in the second trimester of pregnancy. These receptors all come from a female donor with multiple sclerosis, enrolled in a pregnancy study.

This chain links TRBV7-8 with TRBJ1-5; no clear D. V shed 3 bases and J shed 6 bases, with 6 bases lying between them. This CDR3 has 12 amino acids. The germline V gene has CDR1 SGHVS and CDR2 FQNEAQ. CDR3 sequence (DNA): TGTGCCAGCAGCTTTTACTCTCAGCCCCAGCATTTT. It specifies CASSFYSQPQHF.

This clone was counted a single time. The chain recombines TRBV5-6 with TRBJ1-2; D perhaps matches TRBD1 (5 bases). Germline assignment: CDR1 SGHDT and CDR2 YYEEEE. This CDR3 has 18 amino acids. The V gene lost 2 bases and the J gene lost 3 bases, with 23 bases spanning the gap. The CDR3 spells CASSFLMGGRGGDYGYTF. CDR3 nucleotide sequence: TGTGCCAGCAGCTTTTTGATGGGGGGACGGGGTGGTGACTATGGCTACACCTTC.

The V call is TRBV6-1, the J call TRBJ2-7, with D tentatively TRBD1 (6 bases). CDR1 is MNHNS and CDR2 is SASEGT in the germline V gene. The V gene lost 7 bases and the J gene lost 3 bases, with 13 bases spanning the gap. The CDR3 length is 13 residues. This CDR3 reads CASIRTENYEQYF. The CDR3 region has the DNA TGTGCCAGCATACGGACAGAGAACTACGAGCAGTACTTC.

This chain uses TRBV6-6 with TRBJ2-6, with TRBD1 identical over 7 bases. The J segment lost 1 base and the V segment lost 6 bases, leaving 6 bases of the junction unmatched. Germline CDR1 reads MNHNY; CDR2 reads SVGAGI (reference sequence). The CDR3 consists of 16 residues. The CDR3 region has the DNA TGTGCCAGCAGCCCTCGGACAGGATCTGGGGCCAACGTCCTGACTTTC. Its protein product is CASSPRTGSGANVLTF.

V usage is TRBV28 and J usage is TRBJ2-2; D remains ambiguous. The CDR3 sequence is 14 residues long. V was trimmed by 1 base and J by 2 bases, leaving 5 bases between them. The germline gives CDR1 MDHEN, CDR2 SYDVKM. Written as DNA, the CDR3 is TGTGCCAGCAGTTTATCAGTAAACACCGGGGAGCTGTTTTTT. Its protein product is CASSLSVNTGELFF.

The chain uses TRBV19 and TRBJ1-5; D call uncertain. Per the germline V gene, CDR1 is LNHDA and CDR2 is SQIVND (reference sequence). This CDR3 has 17 residues. V lost 3 bases, J lost 0 bases, and 15 bases lay in between. The CDR3 bases are TGTGCCAGTAGTATGCCCCTACCGATAGCTAGCAATCAGCCCCAGCATTTT. This translates into CASSMPLPIASNQPQHF.

In the case of this clone: Other DNA sequences in the same sample also yield this CDR3. Written as DNA, the CDR3 is TGTGCCAGCACCCCCACAGACTCCTACGAGCAGTACTTC. This codes for CASTPTDSYEQYF. The gene calls are TRBV2 and TRBJ2-7; D is undetermined. The CDR3 has 13 amino acids. CDR1 is SNHLY and CDR2 is FYNNEI in the germline V gene. Trimming took 7 bases from V and 0 from J, leaving 10 bases between them.

The rearrangement links TRBV28 to TRBJ1-2; 12 bases are a match to TRBD1. The CDR3 sequence is 16 residues long. CDR1 is MDHEN and CDR2 is SYDVKM in the germline V gene. V shed 5 bases, J shed 8 bases, and the junction held 12 bases outside the gene matches. The CDR3 loop reads CASSPQWGQGAKGYTF. The CDR3, as DNA: TGTGCCAGCAGTCCTCAGTGGGGACAGGGGGCGAAGGGCTACACCTTC.

In DNA, the CDR3 is TGCAGCGTTGACCCGGGAGCAGGGAGGGCCGCTGAAGCTTTCTTT. This encodes CSVDPGAGRAAEAFF. This chain uses TRBV29-1 with TRBJ1-1; tentative D call: TRBD1 (5 bases). Per germline, CDR1 SQVTM and CDR2 ANQGSEA. The CDR3 runs 15 residues. Trimming left V 3 bases short and J 6 bases short, with 20 bases between. Drawing the rest from reference TRBV29-1 and TRBJ1-1, the complete variable domain is SAVISQKPSRDICQRGTSLTIQCQVDSQVTMMFWYRQQPGQSLTLIATANQGSEATYESGFVIDKFPISRPNLTFSTLTVSNMSPEDSSIYLCSVDPGAGRAAEAFFGQGTRLTVV.